The clone carrying this TCR beta chain was seen repeatedly, ten times or more. Its matching antigen is unknown. A modified ARM-PCR protocol with three rounds of nested PCR amplified TCRbeta. TCRdb called the multiplex PCR reads again in MiXCR, with one record for every CDR3 protein. The repertoire holds approximately 76,000 distinct CDR3 sequences, with 65% to 75% as singletons. The CDR3 length is 15 residues. Trimming cost V 1 base and J 2 bases, with 12 bases left between them. Germline lookup yields CDR1 DFQATT and CDR2 SNEGSKA (reference sequence). The data belong to a study of tumor and adjacent non-tumor tissue in lung cancer. Whole-study results and caveats: Normal lung showed higher cumulative top 100 clone frequency than tumor.

This sample's RNA came from whole unsorted tissue. Input material: lung tumor tissue. This chain links TRBV20-1 with TRBJ2-1; D gene ambiguous. The source is a woman in her seventies with non-small cell lung cancer. The CDR3 bases are TGCAGTGCTAGAGGTGAGACCCGAACCTACAATGAGCAGTTCTTC. Encoded protein: CSARGETRTYNEQFF.